The rows below give T cell receptor beta chains drawn from one sample of a study of cytomegalovirus exposure and HLA in healthy donors. TCRdb keeps only in-frame clones here, not all; method: immunoSEQ multiplex PCR. The sample carries roughly 120,000 clones, about 82% recorded once. The source material was PBMCs. The receptors derive from a man younger than 35 in good health and CMV-seronegative. Each CDR3 is given with its conserved first and last residue. D genes are given only for firm matches. Some rows have no size entry. The others give once, few or many, or a class for an expanded clone.

TRBJ2-3,TRBV18,-,once,CASSPKTRVVTDTQYF,TGTGCCAGCTCACCCAAGACGAGGGTTGTCACAGATACGCAGTATTTT
TRBJ1-3,TRBV19,TRBD1,-,CASSNRFRDRPISSGNTIYF,TGTGCCAGTAGTAACCGTTTCCGGGACAGGCCAATATCCTCTGGAAACACCATATATTTT
TRBJ1-1,TRBV7-2,-,-,CASSLEGGLGTEAFF,TGTGCCAGCAGCTTAGAGGGGGGGTTGGGCACTGAAGCTTTCTTT
TRBJ2-7,TRBV30,TRBD2,-,CAWSGLALDEQYF,TGTGCCTGGAGTGGACTAGCTCTTGACGAGCAGTACTTC
TRBJ2-7,TRBV11-2,-,few,CASSPNRLYEQYF,TGTGCCAGCAGCCCCAACCGACTCTACGAGCAGTACTTC
TRBJ1-1,TRBV7-9,-,-,CASSFGGLGTEAFF,TGTGCCAGCAGCTTCGGGGGGCTGGGCACTGAAGCTTTCTTT
TRBJ1-1,TRBV5-1,TRBD1,-,CASSSGQGWNTEAFF,TGCGCCAGCAGCTCAGGACAGGGTTGGAACACTGAAGCTTTCTTT
TRBJ1-1,TRBV25-1,-,-,CASSEFGSPEAFF,TGTGCCAGCAGTGAATTTGGCAGTCCTGAAGCTTTCTTT
TRBJ1-4,TRBV30,-,-,CAWSDEGATNEKLFF,TGTGCCTGGAGCGACGAGGGTGCAACTAATGAAAAACTGTTTTTT
TRBJ2-7,TRBV7-9,-,once,CASSPSTVHEQYF,TGTGCCAGCAGCCCCTCCACAGTCCACGAGCAGTACTTC
TRBJ2-7,TRBV18,TRBD2,once,CASSPTSGSSYEQYF,TGTGCCAGCTCACCCACTAGCGGGAGCTCCTACGAGCAGTACTTC
TRBJ1-1,TRBV9,-,-,CASSLPDRPNTEAFF,TGTGCCAGCTCCCTTCCAGACAGGCCGAACACTGAAGCTTTCTTT
TRBJ1-6,TRBV5-1,-,-,CASSLAPGKGNSPLHF,TGCGCCAGCAGCTTGGCCCCAGGGAAAGGTAATTCACCCCTCCACTTT
TRBJ1-1,TRBV15,-,-,CATRAIRGIVFF,TGTGCCACTAGGGCCATTCGGGGAATCGTTTTCTTT
TRBJ1-5,TRBV12-2,-,-,CASRCGTENYGVYSNQPQHF,TGTGCAAGTCGCTGTGGGACAGAAAATTATGGAGTATATAGCAATCAGCCCCAGCATTTT
TRBJ1-5,TRBV18,TRBD1,-,CASSPADRGNQPQHF,TGTGCCAGCTCACCTGCAGACAGGGGGAATCAGCCCCAGCATTTT
TRBJ2-3,TRBV5-4,TRBD2,-,CASSGTSGRMTDTQYF,TGTGCCAGCAGCGGGACTAGCGGGAGGATGACAGATACGCAGTATTTT
TRBJ1-1,TRBV5-1,TRBD1,-,CASSLVLGDRGQAFF,TGCGCCAGCAGCTTGGTTCTTGGGGACAGGGGGCAAGCTTTCTTT
TRBJ2-1,TRBV5-1,TRBD2,-,CATKSGRAGNEQFF,TGCGCCACCAAGAGCGGGAGGGCCGGCAATGAGCAGTTCTTC
TRBJ2-7,TRBV27,TRBD2,-,CASSSLGTSGAGEQYF,TGTGCCAGCAGTTCCCTAGGGACTAGCGGGGCCGGTGAGCAGTACTTC
TRBJ1-1,TRBV6-5,-,-,CASSYGGNTEAFF,TGTGCCAGCAGTTACGGCGGGAACACTGAAGCTTTCTTT
TRBJ2-7,TRBV28,TRBD1,large,CASSSNRDRDYEQYF,TGTGCCAGCAGTTCGAACCGGGACAGGGACTACGAGCAGTACTTC
TRBJ1-1,TRBV5-1,-,-,CASSVRGTEAFF,TGCGCCAGCAGCGTCAGGGGAACTGAAGCTTTCTTT
TRBJ1-3,TRBV29-1,TRBD1,-,CSVLQGTSGNTIYF,TGCAGCGTCCTACAGGGGACCTCTGGAAACACCATATATTTT
TRBJ1-2,TRBV29-1,-,once,CSVTSPAGYTF,TGCAGCGTTACGAGCCCCGCTGGCTACACCTTC
TRBJ2-7,TRBV9,TRBD2,-,CASSGGLAGGREQYF,TGTGCCAGCAGCGGAGGACTAGCGGGGGGGCGGGAGCAGTACTTC
TRBJ1-4,TRBV2,-,few,CASQSGGTNEKLFF,TGTGCCAGCCAATCGGGGGGCACTAATGAAAAACTGTTTTTT
TRBJ2-3,TRBV29-1,TRBD2,-,CSVVGLAGGHVTDTQYF,TGCAGCGTTGTGGGACTAGCGGGGGGCCATGTCACAGATACGCAGTATTTT
TRBJ2-1,TRBV7-9,TRBD2,-,CASSPWGLLLSNEQFF,TGTGCCAGCAGTCCCTGGGGACTACTTTTGAGCAATGAGCAGTTCTTC
TRBJ2-7,TRBV7-9,TRBD2,-,CASSRRLAGVSYEQYF,TGTGCCAGCAGCCGCCGACTAGCGGGGGTCTCCTACGAGCAGTACTTC
TRBJ2-2,TRBV9,TRBD1,-,CASNYRGITNTGELFF,TGTGCCTCAAACTACAGGGGAATAACGAACACCGGGGAGCTGTTTTTT
TRBJ1-2,TRBV6-5,-,-,CASRVGRDSGGYTF,TGTGCCAGCAGAGTTGGCCGGGACTCAGGGGGCTACACCTTC
TRBJ2-5,TRBV5-6,-,-,CASTDRGKETQYF,TGTGCCAGCACCGATCGGGGGAAAGAGACCCAGTACTTC
TRBJ2-7,TRBV30,TRBD1,-,CAWSWGQGAYEQYF,TGTGCCTGGAGTTGGGGACAGGGGGCTTACGAGCAGTACTTC
TRBJ2-7,TRBV29-1,TRBD2,-,CSALRPSSSGRFYEQYF,TGCAGCGCACTCAGACCTTCGTCTAGCGGGAGATTCTACGAGCAGTACTTC
TRBJ1-5,TRBV7-9,-,once,CASSLGQGPQPQHF,TGTGCCAGCAGCTTAGGCCAGGGGCCTCAGCCCCAGCATTTT
TRBJ2-7,TRBV5-1,-,-,CASSLGGDGDYEQYF,TGCGCCAGCAGCTTGGGCGGAGACGGAGACTACGAGCAGTACTTC
TRBJ2-1,TRBV6-1,TRBD2,-,CASKASGNEQFF,TGTGCCAGCAAGGCTAGCGGCAATGAGCAGTTCTTC
TRBJ1-3,TRBV29-1,-,-,CSADRSRSGNTIYF,TGCAGCGCCGACAGATCCCGCTCTGGAAACACCATATATTTT
TRBJ1-1,TRBV7-8,-,-,CASSLNWGQGEAFF,TGTGCCAGCAGCTTAAATTGGGGGCAAGGTGAAGCTTTCTTT
TRBJ2-7,TRBV15,-,-,CATSRDKRDTPEQYF,TGTGCCACCAGCAGAGATAAGAGGGACACCCCCGAGCAGTACTTC
TRBJ1-6,TRBV10-3,-,-,CAISEADSRRSYNSPLHF,TGTGCCATCAGTGAAGCGGACAGCCGGCGCTCCTATAATTCACCCCTCCACTTT
TRBJ2-7,TRBV20-1,-,-,CSAILDHEQYF,TGCAGTGCGATCCTAGATCACGAGCAGTACTTC
TRBJ1-2,TRBV6-5,-,once,CASTPSGARRGYTF,TGTGCCAGCACTCCATCAGGGGCTCGGCGCGGCTACACCTTC
TRBJ2-1,TRBV10-3,-,once,CAISALGVGDEQFF,TGTGCCATCAGTGCGCTAGGAGTAGGGGATGAGCAGTTCTTC
TRBJ2-1,TRBV9,TRBD2,few,CASSVVDGTSSLFDEQFF,TGTGCCAGCAGCGTAGTAGACGGGACTAGCTCACTCTTCGATGAGCAGTTCTTC